This T cell receptor (beta chain) was recovered during a study of blood T cell repertoires in COVID-19. Study as a whole: The analysed material was cDNA or gDNA that came from T cells, B-cell-depleted T cells, or PBMCs.

Per the original data handling: By means of reference gene primer amplification, nucleated cell counts were estimated. The assay was immunoSEQ multiplex PCR, and TCRdb's table has in-frame clones only and misses some. For V, J and clone size, that table is used; D and trimming come from the DNA. This sample carries roughly 30,000 clones, roughly 90% of them seen once, and the ten largest clones take around 6.2%. Per the germline V gene, CDR1 is MNHNS and CDR2 is SASEGT. The CDR3 runs 16 residues. V shed 3 bases and J 0 bases; nucleotides not matched to a gene: 7. This TCR derives from a human donor in a cohort sampled during active COVID-19. Sequencing was carried out using peripheral blood. The gene calls are TRBV6-1 and TRBJ2-7; 8 bases line up with TRBD1. The CDR3 loop reads CASSDIDRGLSYEQYF. The CDR3 coding sequence is TGTGCCAGCAGTGATATCGACAGGGGCCTCTCCTACGAGCAGTACTTC.